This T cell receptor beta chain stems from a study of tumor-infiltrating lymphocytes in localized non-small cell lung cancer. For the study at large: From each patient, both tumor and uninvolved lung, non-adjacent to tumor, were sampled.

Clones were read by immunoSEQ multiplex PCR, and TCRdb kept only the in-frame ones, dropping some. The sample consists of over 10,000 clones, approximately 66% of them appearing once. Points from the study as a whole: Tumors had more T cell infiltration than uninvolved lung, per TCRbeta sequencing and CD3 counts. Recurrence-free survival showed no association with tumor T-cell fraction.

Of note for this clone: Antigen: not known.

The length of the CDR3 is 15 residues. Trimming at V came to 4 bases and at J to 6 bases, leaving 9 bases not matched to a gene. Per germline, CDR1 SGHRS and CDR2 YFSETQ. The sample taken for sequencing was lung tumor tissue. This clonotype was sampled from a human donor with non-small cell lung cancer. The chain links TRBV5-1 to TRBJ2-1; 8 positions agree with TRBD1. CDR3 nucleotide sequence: TGCGCCAGCAGCCTACAGGGGGGATCCCTCAATGAGCAGTTCTTC. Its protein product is CASSLQGGSLNEQFF. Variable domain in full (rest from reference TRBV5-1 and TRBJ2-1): KAGVTQTPRYLIKTRGQQVTLSCSPISGHRSVSWYQQTPGQGLQFLFEYFSETQRNKGNFPGRFSGRQFSNSRSEMNVSTLELGDSALYLCASSLQGGSLNEQFFGPGTRLTVL.